This T cell receptor beta chain was sequenced for a study of blood T cell repertoires in COVID-19. This clone was seen once. How the authors handled the data: Estimation of nucleated cell counts was performed using reference gene primer amplification. Some clones are missing from TCRdb's copy, which holds only in-frame ones; the method was immunoSEQ multiplex PCR. V and J calls and clone size are those listed in that table; D and trimming were worked out from the DNA. This sample has roughly 200,000 clones, with approximately 84% found just once. This TCR came from a woman between 65 and 79 years old with active or convalescent COVID-19. The sample taken for sequencing was peripheral blood.

The CDR3 loop reads CASSQESTYGYTF. The CDR3 coding sequence is TGTGCCAGCAGCCAAGAGAGTACCTATGGCTACACCTTC. V and J are TRBV3-1 (or the pseudogene TRBV3-2) and TRBJ1-2; D not resolved. Trimming shortened V by 0 bases and J by 4 bases, and 6 bases separated the two germline ends. Germline V lookup: CDR1 LGHDT, CDR2 YNNKEL (reference sequence). The CDR3 totals 13 residues.